The rows below give T cell receptor beta chains drawn from one sample of a study of T cell repertoires in cytomegalovirus infection. MiXCR, applied by TCRdb to the reads, yields one record per CDR3 protein. The sample lists almost 500,000 distinct CDR3 sequences; about 11% were seen once. The sample taken for sequencing was PBMCs. The receptors were sampled from a human donor in good health (CMV status not recorded). Some clones in this sample may be carry-over from other donors' samples. The CDR3 runs from the conserved cysteine through the conserved F or W. The D gene is left open where the match is weak. Size is omitted from some rows. Given values are once, few, many or a class for expanded clones.

v_call,clone_size,d_call,j_call,cdr3_aa,cdr3_nt
TRBV20-1,NA,NA,TRBJ2-1,CSARGSRGEGGQFF,TGCAGTGCTAGAGGGAGTCGTGGTGAAGGTGGGCAGTTCTTC
TRBV12-3/TRBV12-4,few,NA,TRBJ2-6,CASSLVPGIAAGANVLTF,TGTGCCAGCAGTTTAGTTCCTGGGATAGCGGCTGGGGCCAACGTCCTGACTTTC
TRBV20-1,few,NA,TRBJ2-6,CSARSISGANVLTF,TGCAGTGCTCGAAGCATCTCTGGGGCCAACGTCCTGACTTTC
TRBV7-8,many,NA,TRBJ1-1,CASSSPRDPMNTEAFF,TGTGCCAGCAGCTCTCCCCGGGACCCTATGAACACTGAAGCTTTCTTT
TRBV7-9,many,TRBD1,TRBJ2-5,CASSPRQGSGETQYF,TGTGCCAGCAGCCCAAGACAGGGTTCGGGAGAGACCCAGTACTTC
TRBV27,many,NA,TRBJ1-6,CASSPGPPRNSYNSPLHF,TGTGCCAGCAGTCCAGGTCCCCCGCGGAACTCCTATAATTCACCCCTCCACTTT
TRBV7-6,many,NA,TRBJ2-1,CASSLGSAPNEQFF,TGTGCCAGCAGCTTAGGCTCGGCACCCAATGAGCAGTTCTTC
TRBV5-1,few,TRBD1,TRBJ1-1,CASSNRGEKGTNTEAFF,TGCGCCAGCAGCAACAGGGGGGAAAAGGGGACGAACACTGAAGCTTTCTTT
TRBV4-2,NA,TRBD2,TRBJ2-2,CASSSTGTSGRIGELFF,TGTGCCAGCAGCTCTACCGGGACTAGCGGGAGAATCGGGGAGCTGTTTTTT
TRBV4-1,NA,NA,TRBJ1-4,CASSQPAGVGDEKLFF,TGCGCCAGCAGCCAGCCGGCGGGGGTGGGGGATGAAAAACTGTTTTTT
TRBV6-1,many,NA,TRBJ1-5,CATKGGGFFSNQPQHF,TGTGCCACCAAGGGCGGGGGGTTCTTTAGCAATCAGCCCCAGCATTTT
TRBV6-2/TRBV6-3,many,NA,TRBJ2-2,CASRMGELGESTGELFF,TGTGCCAGCAGGATGGGAGAATTAGGAGAGAGCACCGGGGAGCTGTTTTTT
TRBV11-3,few,NA,TRBJ2-5,CASSLDRAGETQYF,TGTGCCAGCAGCTTAGACAGGGCAGGGGAGACCCAGTACTTC
TRBV20-1,NA,NA,TRBJ2-7,CSARDGRPEQYF,TGCAGTGCTAGAGATGGCAGGCCCGAGCAGTACTTC
TRBV5-1,many,NA,TRBJ1-1,CASSLEPANTEAFF,TGCGCCAGCAGCTTGGAACCGGCGAACACTGAAGCTTTCTTT
TRBV11-2,NA,TRBD1,TRBJ2-7,CASSFRGTGLYEQYF,TGTGCCAGCAGCTTCAGGGGGACAGGGTTGTACGAGCAGTACTTC
TRBV30,many,TRBD2,TRBJ2-7,CAWSTGTSGSSYEQYF,TGTGCCTGGAGTACAGGGACTAGCGGGAGTTCTTACGAGCAGTACTTC
TRBV5-1,few,NA,TRBJ2-1,CASSGGDQYNEQFF,TGCGCCAGCAGCGGCGGGGACCAGTACAATGAGCAGTTCTTC
TRBV28,many,NA,TRBJ2-3,CASRPQGRETDTQYF,TGTGCCAGCAGGCCACAGGGGCGGGAAACAGATACGCAGTATTTT
TRBV28,few,NA,TRBJ2-5,CASSLGTDVETQYF,TGTGCCAGCAGTTTGGGTACGGACGTTGAGACCCAGTACTTC
TRBV12-5,NA,NA,TRBJ1-5,CASGLGRVQHF,TGTGCTAGTGGTTTGGGAAGGGTCCAGCATTTT
TRBV7-2,many,TRBD2,TRBJ2-7,CASSFAGGRSYEQYF,TGTGCCAGCAGCTTCGCGGGAGGGCGCAGCTACGAGCAGTACTTC
TRBV28,many,NA,TRBJ1-1,CASSPLTDIAEAFF,TGTGCCAGCAGTCCCCTGACGGATATTGCTGAAGCTTTCTTT
TRBV7-6,many,NA,TRBJ1-5,CASSPSGRSDQPQHF,TGTGCCAGCAGCCCATCGGGACGGTCGGATCAGCCCCAGCATTTT
TRBV4-1,NA,NA,TRBJ1-4,CASSQDRGSNEKLFF,TGCGCCAGCAGCCAAGATAGGGGGAGCAATGAAAAACTGTTTTTT
TRBV12-5,many,NA,TRBJ1-1,CASGSGITEAFF,TGTGCTAGTGGTTCGGGTATCACTGAAGCTTTCTTT
TRBV25-1,few,NA,TRBJ1-5,CASSDSNNQPQHF,TGTGCCAGCAGTGATTCCAACAATCAGCCCCAGCATTTT
TRBV30,NA,NA,TRBJ2-1,CAWSVLGGNEQFF,TGTGCCTGGAGTGTACTTGGGGGGAATGAGCAGTTCTTC
TRBV7-8,many,NA,TRBJ2-6,CASSSWTPGANVLTF,TGTGCCAGCAGCTCCTGGACCCCTGGGGCCAACGTCCTGACTTTC
TRBV28,NA,NA,TRBJ1-2,CASSLPGHGYTF,TGTGCCAGCAGTTTACCGGGGCATGGCTACACCTTC
TRBV7-2,many,NA,TRBJ1-6,CASSLGANSPLHF,TGTGCCAGCAGCTTAGGGGCGAATTCACCCCTCCACTTT
TRBV28,NA,TRBD1,TRBJ1-4,CASRTGQMEKLFF,TGTGCCAGCAGAACGGGACAGATGGAAAAACTGTTTTTT
TRBV7-9,many,TRBD1,TRBJ1-1,CASSLVGTGWTEAFF,TGTGCCAGCAGCTTAGTAGGGACAGGGTGGACTGAAGCTTTCTTT
TRBV7-3,many,TRBD2,TRBJ2-3,CASSAKTSGRTDTQYF,TGTGCCAGCAGCGCGAAGACTAGCGGGAGGACAGATACGCAGTATTTT
TRBV29-1,few,NA,TRBJ2-3,CSVDRGTRTDTQYF,TGCAGCGTTGATCGCGGGACCCGCACAGATACGCAGTATTTT
TRBV5-1,few,NA,TRBJ2-6,CASGQRSGANVLTF,TGCGCCAGCGGCCAACGCTCTGGGGCCAACGTCCTGACTTTC
TRBV30,NA,NA,TRBJ1-2,CAWSVREGYTF,TGTGCCTGGAGTGTTCGGGAGGGCTACACCTTC
TRBV27,many,NA,TRBJ2-2,CASSLGAGHANTGELFF,TGTGCCAGCAGTTTAGGAGCGGGCCACGCGAACACCGGGGAGCTGTTTTTT
TRBV11-2,many,NA,TRBJ1-1,CASSHPPGVEAFF,TGTGCCAGCAGTCATCCCCCGGGGGTTGAAGCTTTCTTT
TRBV12-3/TRBV12-4,many,NA,TRBJ1-4,CASSLNKAGSNEKLFF,TGTGCCAGCAGTTTAAATAAGGCAGGGTCTAATGAAAAACTGTTTTTT
TRBV12-3/TRBV12-4,many,NA,TRBJ2-6,CASSLGLAQLSGANVLTF,TGTGCCAGCAGTTTGGGATTGGCCCAACTCTCTGGGGCCAACGTCCTGACTTTC
TRBV7-2,many,NA,TRBJ2-3,CASSLLAPGQSFFVERANTDTQYF,TGTGCCAGCAGCCTACTTGCGCCGGGACAGTCATTTTTTGTGGAGCGGGCCAACACAGATACGCAGTATTTT
TRBV3-1,many,NA,TRBJ1-2,CASSQPGGYGYTF,TGTGCCAGCAGCCAACCCGGTGGATATGGCTACACCTTC
TRBV6-1,many,NA,TRBJ1-1,CASTREGPIPTEAFF,TGTGCCAGCACCCGGGAGGGCCCTATCCCTACTGAAGCTTTCTTT
TRBV3-1,few,NA,TRBJ2-3,CASSQDSDLTDTQYF,TGTGCCAGCAGCCAAGATTCAGACCTCACAGATACGCAGTATTTT
TRBV5-4,many,NA,TRBJ2-1,CASSFLTAGEQFF,TGTGCCAGCAGCTTCCTGACAGCGGGTGAGCAGTTCTTC
TRBV30,few,NA,TRBJ2-7,CAWRAGQAVGEQYF,TGTGCCTGGAGGGCAGGTCAGGCGGTGGGCGAGCAGTACTTC